This is a list of T cell receptor beta chains from one sample in a study of blood T cell repertoires in COVID-19. The repertoire was sequenced with immunoSEQ multiplex PCR; TCRdb's copy has only in-frame clones and lacks some. The sample has about 67,000 clones, around 87% seen once. Sequenced material: peripheral blood. The receptors were sampled from a man aged 50-60 years with active COVID-19. Both conserved end residues are trimmed from each CDR3. Clone size, where shown, is once, few, many, or a class for clones that have expanded.

12,TRBV19,TRBJ2-4,-,ASSIDRSLAFQY
14,TRBV5-6,TRBJ1-2,few,ASSLPPGQANYGYT
16,TRBV21-1,TRBJ1-4,-,ASSKEDRGLIMGGKLF
11,TRBV30,TRBJ1-5,-,AWGDREDQPQH
12,TRBV19,TRBJ1-1,once,ASSSEGGVTEAF
13,TRBV18,TRBJ2-4,once,ASSKREALSHIQY
16,TRBV28,TRBJ2-7,-,ASSSPGTSGSSGHEQY
12,TRBV27,TRBJ2-7,-,ASSGTGQLGEQY
13,TRBV7-2,TRBJ2-4,-,ASSLRDLAKNIQY
11,TRBV5-4,TRBJ2-3,-,ASSLWATDTQY
13,TRBV6-5,TRBJ2-3,-,ASSYRGRSTDTQY
15,TRBV5-4,TRBJ1-1,-,ASSSTPGGGLNTEAF
15,TRBV6-2/TRBV6-3,TRBJ2-7,-,ASSSQVLGSRSYEQY
13,TRBV7-2,TRBJ2-1,-,ASSLDLAGGREQF
12,TRBV9,TRBJ1-1,once,ASRAQTGNTEAF
13,TRBV3-1/TRBV3-2,TRBJ2-1,once,ASSRTSGSGNEQF
11,TRBV30,TRBJ2-2,once,AWKQMNTGELF
11,TRBV30,TRBJ2-5,-,AWAQTHQETQY
13,TRBV6-5,TRBJ1-2,-,ASRAGTGSSYGYT
13,TRBV10-3,TRBJ2-3,-,AIRPRGASTDTQY